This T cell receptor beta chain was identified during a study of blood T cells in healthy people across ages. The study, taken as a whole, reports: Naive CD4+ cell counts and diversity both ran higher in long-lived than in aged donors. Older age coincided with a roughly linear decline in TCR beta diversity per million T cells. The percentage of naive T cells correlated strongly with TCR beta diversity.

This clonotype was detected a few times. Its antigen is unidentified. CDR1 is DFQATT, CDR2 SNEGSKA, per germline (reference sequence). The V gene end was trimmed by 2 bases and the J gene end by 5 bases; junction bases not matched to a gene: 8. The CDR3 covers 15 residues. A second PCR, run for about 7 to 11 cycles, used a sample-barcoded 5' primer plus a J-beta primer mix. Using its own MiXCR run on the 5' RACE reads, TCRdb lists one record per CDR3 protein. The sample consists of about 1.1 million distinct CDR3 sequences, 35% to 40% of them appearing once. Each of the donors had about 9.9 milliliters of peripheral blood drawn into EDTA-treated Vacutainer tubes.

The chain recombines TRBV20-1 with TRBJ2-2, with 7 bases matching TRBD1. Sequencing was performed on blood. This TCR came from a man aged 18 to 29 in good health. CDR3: CSARTRQGWTGELFF. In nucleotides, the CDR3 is TGCAGTGCTAGAACCCGACAGGGATGGACCGGGGAGCTGTTTTTT.